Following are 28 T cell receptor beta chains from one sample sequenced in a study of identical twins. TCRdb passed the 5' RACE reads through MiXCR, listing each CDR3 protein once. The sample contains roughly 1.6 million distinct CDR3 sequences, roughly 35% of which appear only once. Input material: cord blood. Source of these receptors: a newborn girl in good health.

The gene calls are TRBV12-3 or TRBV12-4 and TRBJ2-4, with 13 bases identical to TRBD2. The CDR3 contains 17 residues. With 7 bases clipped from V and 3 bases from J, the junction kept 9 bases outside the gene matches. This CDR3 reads CASTGLAGVRDKNIQYF. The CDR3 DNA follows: TGTGCCAGCACCGGACTAGCGGGAGTTCGGGACAAAAACATTCAGTACTTC.

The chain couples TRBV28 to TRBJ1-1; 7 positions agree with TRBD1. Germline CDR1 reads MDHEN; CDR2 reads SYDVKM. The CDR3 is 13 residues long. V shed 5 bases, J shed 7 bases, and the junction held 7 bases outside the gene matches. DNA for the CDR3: TGTGCCAGCAGTCTTCCGACAGGGAATGAAGCTTTCTTT. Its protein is CASSLPTGNEAFF.

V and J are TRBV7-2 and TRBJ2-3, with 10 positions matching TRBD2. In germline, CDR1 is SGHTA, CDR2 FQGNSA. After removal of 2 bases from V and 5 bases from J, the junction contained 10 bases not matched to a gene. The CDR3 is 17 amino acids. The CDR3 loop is CASSLIQRGGLGDTQYF. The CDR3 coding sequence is TGTGCCAGCAGCTTAATCCAGCGGGGGGGCTTAGGAGATACGCAGTATTTT.

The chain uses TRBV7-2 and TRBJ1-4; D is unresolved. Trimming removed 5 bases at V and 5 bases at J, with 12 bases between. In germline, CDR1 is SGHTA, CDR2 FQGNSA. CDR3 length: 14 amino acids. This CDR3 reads CASSGRLRNEKLFF. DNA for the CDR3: TGTGCCAGCAGCGGGAGGTTAAGGAATGAAAAACTGTTTTTT.

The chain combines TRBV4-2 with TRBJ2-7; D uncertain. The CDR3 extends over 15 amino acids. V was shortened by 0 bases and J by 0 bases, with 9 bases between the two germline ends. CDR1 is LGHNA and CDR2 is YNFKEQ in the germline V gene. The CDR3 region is CASSQDTGSSYEQYF. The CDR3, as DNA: TGTGCCAGCAGCCAAGACACGGGTAGCTCCTACGAGCAGTACTTC.

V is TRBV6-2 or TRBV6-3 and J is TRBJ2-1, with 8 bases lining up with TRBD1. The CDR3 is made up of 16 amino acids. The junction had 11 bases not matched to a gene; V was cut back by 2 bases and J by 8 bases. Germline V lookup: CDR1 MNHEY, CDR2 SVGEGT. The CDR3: CASSYDRTGLGDEQFF. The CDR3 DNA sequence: TGTGCCAGCAGTTACGATAGGACAGGGTTAGGGGATGAGCAGTTCTTC.

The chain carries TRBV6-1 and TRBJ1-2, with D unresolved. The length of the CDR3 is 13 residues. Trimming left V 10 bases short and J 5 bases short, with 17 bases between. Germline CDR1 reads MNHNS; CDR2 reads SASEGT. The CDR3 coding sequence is TGTGCCACCACTCAGACCCCGTCTTATGGCTACACCTTC. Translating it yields CATTQTPSYGYTF.

The chain's CDR3 is CSATPGNLLGYTF. The DNA for the CDR3 is TGCAGTGCCACCCCGGGCAACCTTCTTGGCTACACCTTC. The chain employs TRBV20-1 and TRBJ1-2; D gene ambiguous. CDR3 length equals 13 residues. V dropped 6 bases and J dropped 7 bases, with 18 bases sitting between them. Per germline, CDR1 DFQATT and CDR2 SNEGSKA (reference sequence).

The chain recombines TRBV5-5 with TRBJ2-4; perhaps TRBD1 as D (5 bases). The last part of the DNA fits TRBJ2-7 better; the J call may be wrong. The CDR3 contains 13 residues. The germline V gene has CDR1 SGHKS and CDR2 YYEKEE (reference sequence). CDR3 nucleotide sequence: TGTGCCAGCAGCTTGTTAGGGGCCGACGAGCAGTACTTC. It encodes CASSLLGADEQYF.

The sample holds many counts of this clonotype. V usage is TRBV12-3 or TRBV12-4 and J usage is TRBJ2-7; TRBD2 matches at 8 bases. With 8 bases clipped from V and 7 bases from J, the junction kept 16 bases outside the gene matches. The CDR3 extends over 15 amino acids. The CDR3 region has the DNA TGTGCCAGCCGATCCGGGACTAGTCAGATTGGGGAGCAGTACTTC. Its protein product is CASRSGTSQIGEQYF.

The DNA for the CDR3 is TGTGCCAGCAGCCAGATGGGACTAGCGGGAGGAGACGAGCAGTACTTC. It is translated as CASSQMGLAGGDEQYF. The chain recombines TRBV4-2 with TRBJ2-7, with 15 bases aligning to TRBD2. Germline assignment: CDR1 LGHNA and CDR2 YNFKEQ. Trimming took 3 bases from V and 5 from J; bases not matched to a gene: 5. This CDR3 comprises 16 residues.

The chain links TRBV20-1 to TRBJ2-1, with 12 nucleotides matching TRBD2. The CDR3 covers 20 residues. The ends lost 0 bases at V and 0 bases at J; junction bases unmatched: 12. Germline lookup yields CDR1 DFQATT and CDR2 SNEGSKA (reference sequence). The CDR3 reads CSARDREGLAGPSSYNEQFF. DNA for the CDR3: TGCAGTGCTAGAGATCGGGAAGGACTAGCGGGGCCCAGCTCCTACAATGAGCAGTTCTTC.

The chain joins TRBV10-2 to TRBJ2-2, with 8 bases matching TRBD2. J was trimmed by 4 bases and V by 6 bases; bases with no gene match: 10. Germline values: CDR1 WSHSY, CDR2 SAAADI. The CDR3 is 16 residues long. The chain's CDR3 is CASRETGGWITGELFF. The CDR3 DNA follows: TGCGCCAGCAGGGAAACGGGGGGGTGGATCACCGGGGAGCTGTTTTTT.

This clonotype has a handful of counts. The DNA for the CDR3 is TGTGCCAGCAGTTTATCCTGGGGCCACACCGGGGAGCTGTTTTTT. This sequence encodes CASSLSWGHTGELFF. The chain combines TRBV27 with TRBJ2-2, with D perhaps matching TRBD1 (5 bases). V lost 0 bases and J 3 bases, leaving 8 bases between the germline ends. CDR3 length: 15 amino acids. Germline CDR1 reads MNHEY; CDR2 reads SMNVEV (reference sequence).

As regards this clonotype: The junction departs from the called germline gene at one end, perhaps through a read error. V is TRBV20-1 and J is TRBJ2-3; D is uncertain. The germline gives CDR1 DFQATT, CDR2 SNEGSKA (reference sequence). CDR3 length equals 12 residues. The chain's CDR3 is CSSRARPLTQYF. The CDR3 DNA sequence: TGCAGTTCTAGAGCGAGACCCCTTACGCAGTATTTT.

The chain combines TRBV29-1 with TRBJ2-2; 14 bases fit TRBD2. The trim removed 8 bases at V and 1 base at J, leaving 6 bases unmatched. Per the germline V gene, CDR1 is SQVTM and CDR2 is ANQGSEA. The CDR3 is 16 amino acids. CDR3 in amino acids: CSPRTSGGKNTGELFF. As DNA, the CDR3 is TGCAGCCCGAGGACTAGCGGGGGGAAGAACACCGGGGAGCTGTTTTTT.

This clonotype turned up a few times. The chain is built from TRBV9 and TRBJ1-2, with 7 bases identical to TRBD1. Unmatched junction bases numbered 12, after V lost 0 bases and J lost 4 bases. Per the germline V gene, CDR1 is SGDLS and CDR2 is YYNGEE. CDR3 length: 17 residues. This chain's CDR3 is CASSVGGWDSLTYGYTF. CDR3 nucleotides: TGTGCCAGCAGCGTAGGGGGGTGGGACAGCTTGACCTATGGCTACACCTTC.

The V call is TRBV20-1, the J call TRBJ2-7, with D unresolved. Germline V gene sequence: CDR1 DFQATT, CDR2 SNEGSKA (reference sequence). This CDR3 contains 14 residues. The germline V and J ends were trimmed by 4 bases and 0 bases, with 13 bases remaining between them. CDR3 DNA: TGCAGTGCTACTCTACTAACCCTCTCCTACGAGCAGTACTTC. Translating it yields CSATLLTLSYEQYF.

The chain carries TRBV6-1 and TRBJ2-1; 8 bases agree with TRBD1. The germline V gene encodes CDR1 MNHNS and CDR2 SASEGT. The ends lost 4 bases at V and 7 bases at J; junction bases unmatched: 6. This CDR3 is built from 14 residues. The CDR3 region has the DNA TGTGCCAGCAGTGCAAGACAGGGGTTGAATGAGCAGTTCTTC. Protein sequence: CASSARQGLNEQFF.

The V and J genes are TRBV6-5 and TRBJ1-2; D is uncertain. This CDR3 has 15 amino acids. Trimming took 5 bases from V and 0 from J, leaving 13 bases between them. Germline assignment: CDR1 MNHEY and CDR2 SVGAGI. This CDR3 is CASSKGGSSNYGYTF. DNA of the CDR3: TGTGCCAGCAGTAAGGGAGGCAGTTCTAACTATGGCTACACCTTC.

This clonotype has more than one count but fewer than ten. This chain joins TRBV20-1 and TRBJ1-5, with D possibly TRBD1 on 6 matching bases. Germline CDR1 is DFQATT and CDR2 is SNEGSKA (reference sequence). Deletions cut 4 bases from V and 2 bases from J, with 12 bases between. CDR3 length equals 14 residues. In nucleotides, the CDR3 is TGCAGTGCTACAGGGGATGGGGGCAATCAGCCCCAGCATTTT. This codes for CSATGDGGNQPQHF.

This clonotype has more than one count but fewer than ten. The CDR3 loop is CASSLKVVTGELFF. CDR3 bases: TGCGCCAGCAGCTTGAAGGTGGTCACCGGGGAGCTGTTTTTT. This chain joins TRBV5-1 and TRBJ2-2, with no clear D. With 1 base removed from V and 4 bases from J, the gap between germline ends came to 8 bases. Looked up from germline, CDR1 is SGHRS and CDR2 is YFSETQ. The CDR3 has 14 amino acids.

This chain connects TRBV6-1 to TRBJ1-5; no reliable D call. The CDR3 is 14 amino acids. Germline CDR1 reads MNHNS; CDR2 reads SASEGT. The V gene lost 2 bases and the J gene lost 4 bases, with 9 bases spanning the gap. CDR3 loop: CASSETHRNQPQHF. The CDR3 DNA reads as TGTGCCAGCAGTGAAACCCACAGAAATCAGCCCCAGCATTTT.

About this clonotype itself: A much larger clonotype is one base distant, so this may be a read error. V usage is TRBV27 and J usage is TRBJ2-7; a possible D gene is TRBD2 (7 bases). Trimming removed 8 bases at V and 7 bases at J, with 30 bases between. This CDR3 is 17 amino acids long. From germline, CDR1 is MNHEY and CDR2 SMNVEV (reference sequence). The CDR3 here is CASGQFRAGASYNEQYF. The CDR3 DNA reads TGTGCCAGCGGTCAGTTTAGGGCGGGGGCCTCCTACAATGAGCAGTACTTC.

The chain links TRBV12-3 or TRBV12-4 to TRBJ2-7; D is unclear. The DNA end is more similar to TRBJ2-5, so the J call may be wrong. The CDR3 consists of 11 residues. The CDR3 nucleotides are TGTGCCAGCAGTTGGGAAAGGACCCAGTACTTC. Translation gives CASSWERTQYF.

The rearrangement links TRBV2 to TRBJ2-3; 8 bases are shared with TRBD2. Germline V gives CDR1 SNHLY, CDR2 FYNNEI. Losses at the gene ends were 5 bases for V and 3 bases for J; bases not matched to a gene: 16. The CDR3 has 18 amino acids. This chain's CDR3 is CASSYWGPGLENTDTQYF. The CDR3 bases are TGTGCCAGCAGTTACTGGGGTCCGGGACTAGAAAATACAGATACGCAGTATTTT.

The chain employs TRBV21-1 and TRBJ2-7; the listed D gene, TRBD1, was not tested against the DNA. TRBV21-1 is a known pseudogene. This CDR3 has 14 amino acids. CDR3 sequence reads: CASKHRAYSYEQYF. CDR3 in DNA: TGTGCCAGCAAACACAGGGCCTACTCCTACGAGCAGTACTTC.

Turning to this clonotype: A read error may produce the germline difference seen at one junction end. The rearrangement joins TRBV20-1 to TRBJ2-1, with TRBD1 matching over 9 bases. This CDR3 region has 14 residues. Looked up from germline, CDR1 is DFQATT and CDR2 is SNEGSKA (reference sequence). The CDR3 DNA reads TGCAGTGCGCACAGGGGGCAGGCCTACAATGGGCAGTTCTTC. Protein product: CSAHRGQAYNGQFF.